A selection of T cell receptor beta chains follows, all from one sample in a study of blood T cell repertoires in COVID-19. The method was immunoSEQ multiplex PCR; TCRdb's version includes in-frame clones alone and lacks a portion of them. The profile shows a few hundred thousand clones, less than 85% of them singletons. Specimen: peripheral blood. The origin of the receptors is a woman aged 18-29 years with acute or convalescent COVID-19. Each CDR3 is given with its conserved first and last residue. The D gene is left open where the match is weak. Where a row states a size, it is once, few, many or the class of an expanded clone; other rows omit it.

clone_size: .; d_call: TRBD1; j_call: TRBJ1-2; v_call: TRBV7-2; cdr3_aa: CASSLAPGQGSGYTF; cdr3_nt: TGTGCCAGCAGCTTAGCCCCGGGACAGGGGAGCGGCTACACCTTC
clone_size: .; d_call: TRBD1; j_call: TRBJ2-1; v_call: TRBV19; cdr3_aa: CASSILSGQGNNEQFF; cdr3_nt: TGTGCCAGTAGTATATTGTCGGGACAGGGTAACAATGAGCAGTTCTTC
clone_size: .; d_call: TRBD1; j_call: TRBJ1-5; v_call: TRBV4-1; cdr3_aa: CASSQQTGDNQPQHF; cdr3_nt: TGCGCCAGCAGCCAACAGACAGGGGACAATCAGCCCCAGCATTTT
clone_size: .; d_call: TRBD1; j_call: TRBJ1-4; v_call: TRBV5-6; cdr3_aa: CASSMQGAKKLFF; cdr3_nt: TGTGCCAGCAGCATGCAGGGGGCCAAAAAACTGTTTTTT
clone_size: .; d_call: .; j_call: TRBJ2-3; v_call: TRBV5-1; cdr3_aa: CASSRTSGLYTQYF; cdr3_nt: TGCGCCAGCAGCCGGACAAGCGGGTTGTATACGCAGTATTTT
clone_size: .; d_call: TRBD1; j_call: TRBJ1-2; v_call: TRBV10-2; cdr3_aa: CASSDRGLEGYTF; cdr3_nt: TGCGCCAGCAGTGATAGGGGGCTAGAGGGCTACACCTTC
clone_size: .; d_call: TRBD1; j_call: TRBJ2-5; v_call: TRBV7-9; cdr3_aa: CASSPDRGWQETQYF; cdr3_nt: TGTGCCAGCAGCCCAGACAGGGGATGGCAAGAGACCCAGTACTTC
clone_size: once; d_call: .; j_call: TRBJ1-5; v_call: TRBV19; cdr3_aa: CASAGRGGQPQHF; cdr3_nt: TGTGCCAGCGCGGGACGGGGGGGACAGCCCCAGCATTTT
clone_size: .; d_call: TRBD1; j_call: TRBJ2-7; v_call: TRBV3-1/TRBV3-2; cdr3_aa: CASSQGQVFLYEQYF; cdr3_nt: TGTGCCAGCAGCCAGGGACAGGTGTTCCTCTACGAGCAGTACTTC
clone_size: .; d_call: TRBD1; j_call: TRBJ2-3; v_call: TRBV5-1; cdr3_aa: CASRWTGPDTQYF; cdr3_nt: TGCGCCAGCAGATGGACAGGCCCGGATACGCAGTATTTT
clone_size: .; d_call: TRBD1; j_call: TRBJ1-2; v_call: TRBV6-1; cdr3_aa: CASSEPQGVWYGYTF; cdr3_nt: TGTGCCAGCAGTGAACCCCAGGGGGTTTGGTATGGCTACACCTTC
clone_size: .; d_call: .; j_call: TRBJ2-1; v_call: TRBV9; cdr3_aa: CASSVGQISYNEQFF; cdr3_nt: TGTGCCAGCAGTGTTGGACAGATCTCCTACAATGAGCAGTTCTTC
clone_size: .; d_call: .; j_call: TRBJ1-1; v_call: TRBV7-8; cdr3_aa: CASSRYQTGENTEAFF; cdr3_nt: TGTGCCAGCAGCCGATACCAGACAGGAGAGAACACTGAAGCTTTCTTT
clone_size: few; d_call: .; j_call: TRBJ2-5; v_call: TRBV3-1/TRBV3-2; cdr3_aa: CASSHGGRAGLQETQYF; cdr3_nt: TGTGCCAGCAGCCACGGGGGGCGAGCGGGGCTACAAGAGACCCAGTACTTC
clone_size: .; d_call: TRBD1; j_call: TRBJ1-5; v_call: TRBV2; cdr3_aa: CASSAGDRINQPQHF; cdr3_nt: TGTGCCAGCAGCGCGGGGGACAGGATAAATCAGCCCCAGCATTTT
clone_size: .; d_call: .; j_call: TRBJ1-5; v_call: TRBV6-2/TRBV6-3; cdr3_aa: CASSEHGREVQPQHF; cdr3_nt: TGTGCCAGCAGCGAGCACGGTCGTGAGGTTCAGCCCCAGCATTTT
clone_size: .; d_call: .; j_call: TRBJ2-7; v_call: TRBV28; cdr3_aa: CASSLGRGYEQYF; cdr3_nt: TGTGCCAGCAGTCTAGGGCGGGGTTACGAGCAGTACTTC
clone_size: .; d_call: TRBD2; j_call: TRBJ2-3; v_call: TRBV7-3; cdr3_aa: CASARGGAKDTQYF; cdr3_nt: TGTGCCAGCGCGCGCGGGGGGGCCAAAGATACGCAGTATTTT
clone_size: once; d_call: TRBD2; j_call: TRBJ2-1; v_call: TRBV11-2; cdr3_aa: CASSGSGGALYQFF; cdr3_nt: TGTGCCAGCAGCGGTAGCGGGGGGGCTTTGTATCAGTTCTTC
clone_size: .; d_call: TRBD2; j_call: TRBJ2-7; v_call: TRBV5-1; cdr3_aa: CASSSGLAGSYEQYF; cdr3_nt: TGCGCCAGCAGCTCGGGACTAGCGGGGAGCTACGAGCAGTACTTC
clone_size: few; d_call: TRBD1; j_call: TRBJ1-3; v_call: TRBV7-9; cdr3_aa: CASSSGTGTSGNTIYF; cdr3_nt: TGTGCCAGCAGCTCCGGGACAGGGACCTCTGGAAACACCATATATTTT
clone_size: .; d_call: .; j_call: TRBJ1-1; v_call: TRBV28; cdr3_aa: CASSLRDKAFF; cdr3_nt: TGTGCCAGCAGTTTGAGGGACAAAGCTTTCTTT
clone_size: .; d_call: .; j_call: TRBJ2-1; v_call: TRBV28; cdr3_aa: CASSLRAGKNEQFF; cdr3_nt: TGTGCCAGCAGTTTACGGGCAGGGAAGAATGAGCAGTTCTTC
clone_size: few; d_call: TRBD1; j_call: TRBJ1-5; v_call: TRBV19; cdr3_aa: CASTGGTVPYSNQPQHF; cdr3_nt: TGTGCCAGTACCGGAGGGACAGTACCTTATAGCAATCAGCCCCAGCATTTT
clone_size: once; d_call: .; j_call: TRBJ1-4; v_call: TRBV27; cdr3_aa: CASRTVNEKLFF; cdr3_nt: TGTGCCAGCAGAACAGTTAATGAAAAACTGTTTTTT
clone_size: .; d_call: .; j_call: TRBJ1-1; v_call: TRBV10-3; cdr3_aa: CAISANGVMNTEAFF; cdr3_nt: TGTGCCATCAGTGCGAACGGAGTAATGAACACTGAAGCTTTCTTT
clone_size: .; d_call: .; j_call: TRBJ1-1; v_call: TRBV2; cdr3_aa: CASKETENTEAFF; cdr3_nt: TGTGCCAGCAAGGAGACAGAGAACACTGAAGCTTTCTTT
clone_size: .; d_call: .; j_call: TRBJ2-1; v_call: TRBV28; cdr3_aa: CASSRERAPSYNEQFF; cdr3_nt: TGTGCCAGCAGTAGGGAGCGGGCCCCCTCCTACAATGAGCAGTTCTTC
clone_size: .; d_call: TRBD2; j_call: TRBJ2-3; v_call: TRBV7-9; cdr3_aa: CASSTLAGALADTQYF; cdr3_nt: TGTGCCAGCAGCACGCTAGCGGGAGCTTTAGCAGATACGCAGTATTTT
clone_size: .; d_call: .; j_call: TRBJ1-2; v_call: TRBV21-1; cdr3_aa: CASSKRRWGDPLYGYTF; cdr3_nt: TGTGCCAGCAGCAAAAGGAGGTGGGGGGACCCTCTCTATGGCTACACCTTC
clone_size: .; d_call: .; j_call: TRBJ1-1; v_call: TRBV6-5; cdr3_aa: CASTQNPGQNTEAFF; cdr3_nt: TGTGCCAGCACTCAAAACCCGGGACAGAACACTGAAGCTTTCTTT
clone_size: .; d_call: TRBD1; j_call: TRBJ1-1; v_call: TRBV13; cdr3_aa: CASSPGTGDEAFF; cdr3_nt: TGTGCCAGCAGCCCCGGGACAGGTGACGAAGCTTTCTTT
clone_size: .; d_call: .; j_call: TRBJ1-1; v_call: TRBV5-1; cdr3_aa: CASSQGGTEAFF; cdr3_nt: TGCGCCAGCAGCCAAGGGGGTACTGAAGCTTTCTTT
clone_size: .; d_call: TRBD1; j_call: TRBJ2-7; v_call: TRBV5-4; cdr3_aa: CASRSGTGAQQYF; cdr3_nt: TGTGCCAGCAGAAGTGGGACAGGGGCTCAGCAGTACTTC
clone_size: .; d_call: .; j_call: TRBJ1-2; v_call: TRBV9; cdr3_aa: CASSDEPGIGYYGYTF; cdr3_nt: TGTGCCAGCAGCGACGAGCCCGGTATCGGGTACTATGGCTACACCTTC
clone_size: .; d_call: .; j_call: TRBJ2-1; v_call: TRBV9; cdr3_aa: CASSVASVYNEQFF; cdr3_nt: TGTGCCAGCAGCGTAGCTTCAGTATACAATGAGCAGTTCTTC
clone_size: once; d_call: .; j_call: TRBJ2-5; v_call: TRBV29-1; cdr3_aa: CSVDPLNQETQYF; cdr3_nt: TGCAGCGTTGATCCGCTAAACCAAGAGACCCAGTACTTC
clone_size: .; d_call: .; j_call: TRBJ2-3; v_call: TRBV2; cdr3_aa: CASSASSGGGTQYF; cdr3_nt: TGTGCCAGCAGCGCTTCATCAGGGGGAGGCACGCAGTATTTT
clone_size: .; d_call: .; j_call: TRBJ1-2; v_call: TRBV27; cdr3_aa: CASSRGYAYGYTF; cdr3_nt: TGTGCCAGCAGCCGCGGATACGCGTATGGCTACACCTTC
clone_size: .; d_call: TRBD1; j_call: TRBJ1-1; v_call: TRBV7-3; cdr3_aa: CASSLRGQGAAEAFF; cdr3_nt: TGTGCCAGCAGCTTAAGGGGACAGGGGGCCGCTGAAGCTTTCTTT
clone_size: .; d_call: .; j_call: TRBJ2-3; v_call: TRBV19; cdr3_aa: CASRGGGRPDTQYF; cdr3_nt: TGTGCCAGTAGAGGGGGAGGGCGACCAGATACGCAGTATTTT
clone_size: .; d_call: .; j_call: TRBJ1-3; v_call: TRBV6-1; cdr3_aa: CASRLDGTGNTIYF; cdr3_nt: TGTGCCAGCAGACTTGACGGGACTGGAAACACCATATATTTT
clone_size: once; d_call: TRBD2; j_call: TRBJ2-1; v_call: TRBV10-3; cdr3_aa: CAITQPGLAGGPKSNEQFF; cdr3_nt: TGTGCCATCACGCAACCGGGACTAGCGGGGGGGCCGAAGAGCAATGAGCAGTTCTTC
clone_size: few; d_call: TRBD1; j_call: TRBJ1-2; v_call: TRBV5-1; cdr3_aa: CASSSGQGANYGYTF; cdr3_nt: TGCGCCAGCAGCTCAGGACAGGGAGCTAACTATGGCTACACCTTC
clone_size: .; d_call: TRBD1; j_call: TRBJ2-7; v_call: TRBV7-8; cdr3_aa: CASSSLAGGDLYEQYF; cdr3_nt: TGTGCCAGCAGCTCCCTCGCAGGGGGCGACCTTTACGAGCAGTACTTC
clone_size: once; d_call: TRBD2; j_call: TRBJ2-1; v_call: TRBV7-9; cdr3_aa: CASSLAPGGPGDEQFF; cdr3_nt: TGTGCCAGCAGCTTAGCGCCGGGAGGGCCGGGAGATGAGCAGTTCTTC
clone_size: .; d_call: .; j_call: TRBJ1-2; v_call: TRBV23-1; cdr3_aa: CAIKEGPYGYTF; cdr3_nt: TGCGCCATTAAGGAGGGTCCCTATGGCTACACCTTC
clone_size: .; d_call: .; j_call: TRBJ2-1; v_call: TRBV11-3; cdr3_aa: CASSRNQGGEQFF; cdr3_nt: TGTGCCAGCAGCAGAAATCAGGGGGGTGAGCAGTTCTTC
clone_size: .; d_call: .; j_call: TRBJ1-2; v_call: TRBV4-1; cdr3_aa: CASSQDDGSVHGYTF; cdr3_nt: TGCGCCAGCAGCCAAGATGACGGGTCCGTTCATGGCTACACCTTC
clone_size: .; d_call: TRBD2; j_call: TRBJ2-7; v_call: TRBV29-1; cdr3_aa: CSAFVAGADYEQYF; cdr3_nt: TGCAGCGCTTTTGTGGCGGGAGCGGACTACGAGCAGTACTTC
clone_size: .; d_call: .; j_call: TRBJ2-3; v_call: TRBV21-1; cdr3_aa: CASSKGVAPDTQYF; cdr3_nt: TGTGCCAGCAGCAAAGGGGTAGCCCCAGATACGCAGTATTTT